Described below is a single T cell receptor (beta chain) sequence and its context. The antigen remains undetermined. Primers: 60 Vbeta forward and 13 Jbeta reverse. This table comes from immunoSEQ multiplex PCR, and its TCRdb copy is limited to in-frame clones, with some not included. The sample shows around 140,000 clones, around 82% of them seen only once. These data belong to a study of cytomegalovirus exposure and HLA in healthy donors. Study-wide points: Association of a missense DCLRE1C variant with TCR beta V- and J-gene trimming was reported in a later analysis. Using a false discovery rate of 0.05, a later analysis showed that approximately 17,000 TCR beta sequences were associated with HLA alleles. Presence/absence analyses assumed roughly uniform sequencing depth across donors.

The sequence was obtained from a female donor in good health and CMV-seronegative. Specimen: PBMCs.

CDR3 protein: CASSLKGGSSGNTIYF. CDR3 sequence (DNA): TGTGCCAGCAGCTTAAAGGGCGGGAGCTCTGGAAACACCATATATTTT. The J gene is TRBJ1-3, the V gene TRBV7-3, with D unresolved. V lost 1 base, J lost 0 bases, and 10 bases lay in between. There are 16 residues in the CDR3. Germline V gene lookup returns CDR1 SGHTA and CDR2 FQGTGA. Variable domain in full (rest from reference TRBV7-3 and TRBJ1-3): GAGVSQTPSNKVTEKGKYVELRCDPISGHTALYWYRQSLGQGPEFLIYFQGTGAADDSGLPNDRFFAVRPEGSVSTLKIQRTERGDSAVYLCASSLKGGSSGNTIYFGEGSWLTVV.